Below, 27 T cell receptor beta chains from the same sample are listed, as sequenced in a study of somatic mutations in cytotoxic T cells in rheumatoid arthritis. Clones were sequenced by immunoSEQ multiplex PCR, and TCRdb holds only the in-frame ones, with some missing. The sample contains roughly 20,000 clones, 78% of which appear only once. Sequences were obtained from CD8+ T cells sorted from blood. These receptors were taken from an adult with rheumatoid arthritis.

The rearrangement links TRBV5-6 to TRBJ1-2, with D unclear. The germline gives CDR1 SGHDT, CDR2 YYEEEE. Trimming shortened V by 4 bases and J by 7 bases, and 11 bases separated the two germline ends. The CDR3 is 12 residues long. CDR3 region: CASSNGYGGYTF. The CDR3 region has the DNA TGTGCCAGCAGCAACGGGTACGGTGGCTACACCTTC.

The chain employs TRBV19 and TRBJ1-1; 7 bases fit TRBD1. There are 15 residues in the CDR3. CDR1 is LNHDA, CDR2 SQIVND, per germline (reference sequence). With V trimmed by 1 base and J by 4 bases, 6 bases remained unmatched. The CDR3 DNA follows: TGTGCCAGTAGTATAGGAGGGGCAGGGGGCACTGAAGCTTTCTTT. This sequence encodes CASSIGGAGGTEAFF.

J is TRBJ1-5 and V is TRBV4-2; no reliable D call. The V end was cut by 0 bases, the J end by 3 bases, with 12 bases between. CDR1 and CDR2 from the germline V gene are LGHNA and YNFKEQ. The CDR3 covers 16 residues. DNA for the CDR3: TGTGCCAGCAGCCAAGAGGAGGGTCTTTCCAATCAGCCCCAGCATTTT. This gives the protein CASSQEEGLSNQPQHF.

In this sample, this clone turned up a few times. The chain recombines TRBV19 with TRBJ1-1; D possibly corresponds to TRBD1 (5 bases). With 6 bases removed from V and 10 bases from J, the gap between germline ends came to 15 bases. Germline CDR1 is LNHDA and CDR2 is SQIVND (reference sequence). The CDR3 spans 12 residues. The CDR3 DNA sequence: TGTGCCAGTAGCCACGACACGAGGGGAGCTTTCTTT. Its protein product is CASSHDTRGAFF.

In DNA, the CDR3 is TGCGCCAGCAGCCCGGGTGCCAAAAACATTCAGTACTTC. It specifies CASSPGAKNIQYF. The gene calls are TRBV4-3 and TRBJ2-4; D is unclear. Trimming shortened V by 4 bases and J by 1 base, and 5 bases separated the two germline ends. This CDR3 is 13 amino acids long. The germline V gene has CDR1 LGHNA and CDR2 YSLEER.

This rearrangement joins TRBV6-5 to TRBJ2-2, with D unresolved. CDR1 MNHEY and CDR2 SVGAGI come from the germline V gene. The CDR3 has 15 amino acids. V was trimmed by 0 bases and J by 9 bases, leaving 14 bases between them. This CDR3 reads CASSYSTVGRWELFF. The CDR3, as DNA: TGTGCCAGCAGTTACTCGACGGTAGGCCGCTGGGAGCTGTTTTTT.

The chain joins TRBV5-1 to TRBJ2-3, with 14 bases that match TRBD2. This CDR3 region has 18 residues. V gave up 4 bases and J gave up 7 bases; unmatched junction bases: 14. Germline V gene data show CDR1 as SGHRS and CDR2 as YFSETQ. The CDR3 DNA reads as TGCGCCAGCAGCCCCCGCGGACTAGCGGGGGGAGGGCTACATACGCAGTATTTT. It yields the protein CASSPRGLAGGGLHTQYF.

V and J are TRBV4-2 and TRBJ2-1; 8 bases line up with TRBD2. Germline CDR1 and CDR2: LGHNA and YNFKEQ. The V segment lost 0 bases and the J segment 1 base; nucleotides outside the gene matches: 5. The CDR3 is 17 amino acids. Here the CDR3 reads CASSQESRLASYNEQFF. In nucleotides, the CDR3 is TGTGCCAGCAGCCAAGAGAGTCGACTAGCGTCCTACAATGAGCAGTTCTTC.

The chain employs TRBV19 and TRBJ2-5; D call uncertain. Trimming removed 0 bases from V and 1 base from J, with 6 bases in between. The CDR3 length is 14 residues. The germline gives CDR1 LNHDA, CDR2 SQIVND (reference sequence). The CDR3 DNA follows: TGTGCCAGTAGTATAGATGGTAGCCAAGAGACCCAGTACTTC. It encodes CASSIDGSQETQYF.

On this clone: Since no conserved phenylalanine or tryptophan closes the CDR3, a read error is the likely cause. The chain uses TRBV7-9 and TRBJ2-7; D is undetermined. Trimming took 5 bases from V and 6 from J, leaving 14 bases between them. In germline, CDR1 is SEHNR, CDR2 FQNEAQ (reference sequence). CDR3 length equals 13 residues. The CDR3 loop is CASSQTNRVEQYL. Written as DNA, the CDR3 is TGTGCCAGCAGCCAGACAAATAGGGTCGAGCAGTACCTC.

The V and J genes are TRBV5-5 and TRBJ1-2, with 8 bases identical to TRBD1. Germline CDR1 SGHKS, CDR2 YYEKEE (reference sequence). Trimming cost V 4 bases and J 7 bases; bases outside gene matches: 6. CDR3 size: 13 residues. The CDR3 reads CASSPGQVSGYTF. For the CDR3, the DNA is TGTGCCAGCAGCCCGGGACAGGTATCTGGCTACACCTTC.

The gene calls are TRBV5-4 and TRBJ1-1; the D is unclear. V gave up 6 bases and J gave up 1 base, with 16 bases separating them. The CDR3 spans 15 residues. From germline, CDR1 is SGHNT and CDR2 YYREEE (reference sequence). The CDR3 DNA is TGTGCCAGCACCCCCAAGGCCTCAGGGAACACTGAAGCTTTCTTT. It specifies CASTPKASGNTEAFF.

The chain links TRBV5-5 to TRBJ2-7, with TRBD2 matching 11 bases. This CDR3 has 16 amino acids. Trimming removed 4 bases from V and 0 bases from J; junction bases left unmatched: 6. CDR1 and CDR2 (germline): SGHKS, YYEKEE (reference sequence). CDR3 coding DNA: TGTGCCAGCAGCCAGACTAGCGGGGCCCGCTCCTACGAGCAGTACTTC. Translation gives CASSQTSGARSYEQYF.

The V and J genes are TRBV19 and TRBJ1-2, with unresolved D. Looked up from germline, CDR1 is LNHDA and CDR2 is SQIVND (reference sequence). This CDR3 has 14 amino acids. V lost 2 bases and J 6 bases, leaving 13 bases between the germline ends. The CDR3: CASSIRTGDNGYTF. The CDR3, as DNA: TGTGCCAGTAGTATAAGGACGGGAGATAATGGCTACACCTTC.

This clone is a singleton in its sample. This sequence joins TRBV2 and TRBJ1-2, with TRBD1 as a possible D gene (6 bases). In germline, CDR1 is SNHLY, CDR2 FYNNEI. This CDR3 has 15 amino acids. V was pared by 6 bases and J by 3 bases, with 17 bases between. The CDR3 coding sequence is TGTGCCAGCAGGGAATACAGGGTACAGGACTATGGCTACACCTTC. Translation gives CASREYRVQDYGYTF. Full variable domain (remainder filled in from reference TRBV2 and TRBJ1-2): EPEVTQTPSHQVTQMGQEVILRCVPISNHLYFYWYRQILGQKVEFLVSFYNNEISEKSEIFDDQFSVERPDGSNFTLKIRSTKLEDSAMYFCASREYRVQDYGYTFGSGTRLTVV.

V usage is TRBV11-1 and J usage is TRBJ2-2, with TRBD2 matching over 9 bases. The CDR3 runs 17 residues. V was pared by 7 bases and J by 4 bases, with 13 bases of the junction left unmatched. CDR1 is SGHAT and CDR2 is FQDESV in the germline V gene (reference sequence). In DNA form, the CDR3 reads TGTGCCAGCATGGGTCCTCCAGCGGGAGGTGTCACCGGGGAGCTGTTTTTT. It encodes CASMGPPAGGVTGELFF.

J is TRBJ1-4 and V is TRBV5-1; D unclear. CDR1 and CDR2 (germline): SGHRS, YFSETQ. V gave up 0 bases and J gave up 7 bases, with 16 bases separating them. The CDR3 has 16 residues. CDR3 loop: CASSLAIIGHAEKLFF. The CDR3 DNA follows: TGCGCCAGCAGCTTGGCCATCATTGGGCACGCTGAAAAACTGTTTTTT. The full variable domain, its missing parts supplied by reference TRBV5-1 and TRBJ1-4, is KAGVTQTPRYLIKTRGQQVTLSCSPISGHRSVSWYQQTPGQGLQFLFEYFSETQRNKGNFPGRFSGRQFSNSRSEMNVSTLELGDSALYLCASSLAIIGHAEKLFFGSGTQLSVL.

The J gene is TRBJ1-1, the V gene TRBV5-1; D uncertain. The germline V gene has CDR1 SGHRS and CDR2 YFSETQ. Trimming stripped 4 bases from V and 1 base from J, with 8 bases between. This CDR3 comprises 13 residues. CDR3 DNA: TGCGCCAGCAGCGCCGGGCAGAACACTGAAGCTTTCTTT. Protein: CASSAGQNTEAFF.

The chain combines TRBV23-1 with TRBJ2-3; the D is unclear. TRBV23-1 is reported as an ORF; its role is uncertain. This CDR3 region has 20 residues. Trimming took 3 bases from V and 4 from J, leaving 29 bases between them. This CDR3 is CASSHPRPLTALKSPDTQYF. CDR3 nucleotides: TGCGCCAGCAGTCATCCACGACCCTTAACGGCCCTCAAGTCCCCAGATACGCAGTATTTT.

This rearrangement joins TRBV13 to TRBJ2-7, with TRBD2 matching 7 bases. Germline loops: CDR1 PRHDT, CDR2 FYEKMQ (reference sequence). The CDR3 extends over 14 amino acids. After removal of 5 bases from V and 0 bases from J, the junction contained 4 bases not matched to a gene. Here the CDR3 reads CASSHGTNSYEQYF. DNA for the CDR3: TGTGCCAGCAGCCACGGGACTAACTCCTACGAGCAGTACTTC.

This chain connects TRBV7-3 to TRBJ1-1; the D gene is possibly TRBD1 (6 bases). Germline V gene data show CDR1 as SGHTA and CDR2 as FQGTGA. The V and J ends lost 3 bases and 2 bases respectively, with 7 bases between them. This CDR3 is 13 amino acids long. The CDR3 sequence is CASSLGQNTEAFF. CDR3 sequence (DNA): TGTGCCAGCAGCTTGGGACAAAACACTGAAGCTTTCTTT.

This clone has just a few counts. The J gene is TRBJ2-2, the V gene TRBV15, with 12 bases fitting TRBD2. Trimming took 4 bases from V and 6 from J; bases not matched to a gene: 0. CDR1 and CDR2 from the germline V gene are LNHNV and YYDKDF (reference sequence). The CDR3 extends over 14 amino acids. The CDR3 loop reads CATSTSGGAGELFF. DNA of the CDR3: TGTGCCACCAGCACTAGCGGGGGGGCCGGGGAGCTGTTTTTT.

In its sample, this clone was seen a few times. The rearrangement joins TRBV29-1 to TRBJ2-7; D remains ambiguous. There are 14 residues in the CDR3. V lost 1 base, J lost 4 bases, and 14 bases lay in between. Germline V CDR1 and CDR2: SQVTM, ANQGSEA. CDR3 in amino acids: CSVEVGDTLYEQYF. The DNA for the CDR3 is TGCAGCGTTGAAGTCGGCGACACCCTTTACGAGCAGTACTTC.

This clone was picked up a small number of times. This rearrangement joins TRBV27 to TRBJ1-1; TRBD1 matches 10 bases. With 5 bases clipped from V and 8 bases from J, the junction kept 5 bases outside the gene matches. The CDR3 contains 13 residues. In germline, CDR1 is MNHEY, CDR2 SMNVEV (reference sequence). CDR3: CASSPVTGGEAFF. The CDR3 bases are TGTGCCAGCAGTCCAGTGACAGGGGGCGAAGCTTTCTTT.

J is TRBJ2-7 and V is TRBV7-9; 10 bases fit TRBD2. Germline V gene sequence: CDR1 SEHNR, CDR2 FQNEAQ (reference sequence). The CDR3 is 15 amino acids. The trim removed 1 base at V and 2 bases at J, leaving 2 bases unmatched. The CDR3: CASSLGTSGTYEQYF. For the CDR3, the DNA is TGTGCCAGCAGCTTAGGGACTAGCGGCACCTACGAGCAGTACTTC.

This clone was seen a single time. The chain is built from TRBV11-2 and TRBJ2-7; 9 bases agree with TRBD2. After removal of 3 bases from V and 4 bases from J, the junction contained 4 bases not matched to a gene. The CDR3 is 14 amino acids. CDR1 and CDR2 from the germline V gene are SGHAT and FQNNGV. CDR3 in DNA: TGTGCCAGCAGCTTTAGCGGGAGATCGTACGAGCAGTACTTC. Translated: CASSFSGRSYEQYF.

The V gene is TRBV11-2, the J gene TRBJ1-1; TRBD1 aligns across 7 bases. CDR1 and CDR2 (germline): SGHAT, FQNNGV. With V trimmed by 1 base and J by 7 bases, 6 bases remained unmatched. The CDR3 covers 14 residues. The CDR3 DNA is TGTGCCAGCAGCTTAGTCCCCGGGACAGATGAAGCTTTCTTT. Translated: CASSLVPGTDEAFF.